This TCR beta chain was recovered during a study of breast tumors, draining lymph nodes, adjacent tissues. Regarding the study as a whole: Data only fit, rather than demonstrated, lymph node origin of most tumor T cells. Most tumor T cells seemingly derive from lymph node, then expand in tumor. Compared with lymph nodes, tumors were less diverse; compared with nontumor tissue, more. Luminal-like breast cancer showed significantly greater tumor-nontumor repertoire similarity than basal-like breast cancer did.

Samples came from axillary lymph nodes draining the breast cancer. This CDR3 has 14 residues. V dropped 6 bases and J dropped 9 bases, with 17 bases sitting between them. Germline values: CDR1 SGHTA, CDR2 FQGTGA. TCRdb redid the calling of the multiplex PCR reads with MiXCR, one entry per CDR3 protein. The sample has roughly 80,000 distinct CDR3 sequences; roughly 19% are singletons. This clonotype has only one observation. Its antigen is not known. A much larger clonotype is one base distant, so this may be a read error. Specimen: axillary lymph node tissue. The clonotype originates from a female donor with breast cancer. Some clones in this sample may be carry-over from other donors' samples. The J gene is TRBJ2-2, the V gene TRBV7-3; tentative D call: TRBD2 (7 bases). CDR3 region: CASRRGAGARELFF. CDR3 nucleotides: TGTGCCAGCAGGAGGGGGGCGGGGGCCAGGGAGCTGTTTTTT.